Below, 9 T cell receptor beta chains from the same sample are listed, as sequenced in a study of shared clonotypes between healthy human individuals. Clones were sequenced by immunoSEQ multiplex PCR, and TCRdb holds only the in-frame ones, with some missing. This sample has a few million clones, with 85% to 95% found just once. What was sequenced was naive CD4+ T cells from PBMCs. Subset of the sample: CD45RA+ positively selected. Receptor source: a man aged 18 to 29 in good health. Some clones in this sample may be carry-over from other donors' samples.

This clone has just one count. The CDR3 region is CASSFRLAGGIDEQFF. The CDR3 DNA reads TGTGCCAGCAGCTTTAGACTAGCGGGAGGTATCGATGAGCAGTTCTTC. The chain carries TRBV5-6 and TRBJ2-1; 13 bases align to TRBD2. The length of the CDR3 is 16 residues. CDR1 is SGHDT and CDR2 is YYEEEE in the germline V gene. V gave up 2 bases and J gave up 8 bases; unmatched junction bases: 7.

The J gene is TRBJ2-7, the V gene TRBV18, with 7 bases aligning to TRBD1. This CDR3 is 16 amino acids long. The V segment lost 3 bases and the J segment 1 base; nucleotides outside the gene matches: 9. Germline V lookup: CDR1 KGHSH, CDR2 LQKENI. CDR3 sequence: CASSPPRGKTSYEQYF. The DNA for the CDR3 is TGTGCCAGCTCACCTCCCAGGGGGAAGACTTCCTACGAGCAGTACTTC. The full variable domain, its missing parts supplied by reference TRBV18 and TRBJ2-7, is NAGVMQNPRHLVRRRGQEARLRCSPMKGHSHVYWYRQLPEEGLKFMVYLQKENIIDESGMPKERFSAEFPKEGPSILRIQQVVRGDSAAYFCASSPPRGKTSYEQYFGPGTRLTVT.

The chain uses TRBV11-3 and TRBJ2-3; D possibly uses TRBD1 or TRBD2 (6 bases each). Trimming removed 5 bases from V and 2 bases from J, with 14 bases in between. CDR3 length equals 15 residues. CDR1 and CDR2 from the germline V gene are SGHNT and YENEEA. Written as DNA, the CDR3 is TGTGCCAGCAGCCCTGGGGGGCGTTACACAGATACGCAGTATTTT. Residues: CASSPGGRYTDTQYF.

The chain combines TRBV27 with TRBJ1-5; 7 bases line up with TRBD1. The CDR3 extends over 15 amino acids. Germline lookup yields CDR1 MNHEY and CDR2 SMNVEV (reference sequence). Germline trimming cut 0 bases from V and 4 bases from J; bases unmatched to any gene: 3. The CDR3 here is CASSLSPGQNQPQHF. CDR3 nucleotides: TGTGCCAGCAGTTTATCCCCGGGACAGAATCAGCCCCAGCATTTT.

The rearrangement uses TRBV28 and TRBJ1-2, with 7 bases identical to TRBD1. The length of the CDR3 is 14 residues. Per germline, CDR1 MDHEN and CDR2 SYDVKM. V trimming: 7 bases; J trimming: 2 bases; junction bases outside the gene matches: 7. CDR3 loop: CASTGTAANYGYTF. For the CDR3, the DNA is TGTGCCAGCACCGGGACAGCAGCAAACTATGGCTACACCTTC.

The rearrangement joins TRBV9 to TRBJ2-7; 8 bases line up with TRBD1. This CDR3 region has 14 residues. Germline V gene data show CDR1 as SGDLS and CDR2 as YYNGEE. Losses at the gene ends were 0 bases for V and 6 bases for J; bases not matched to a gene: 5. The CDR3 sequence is CASSVATGGGEQYF. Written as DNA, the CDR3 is TGTGCCAGCAGCGTAGCAACAGGGGGTGGCGAGCAGTACTTC.

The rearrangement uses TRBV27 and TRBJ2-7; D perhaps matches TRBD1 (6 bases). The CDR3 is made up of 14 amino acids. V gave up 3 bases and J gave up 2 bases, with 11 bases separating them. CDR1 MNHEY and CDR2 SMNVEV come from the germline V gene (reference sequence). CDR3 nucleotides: TGTGCCAGCAGTTTCTTGGACAGCACCTACGAGCAGTACTTC. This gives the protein CASSFLDSTYEQYF.

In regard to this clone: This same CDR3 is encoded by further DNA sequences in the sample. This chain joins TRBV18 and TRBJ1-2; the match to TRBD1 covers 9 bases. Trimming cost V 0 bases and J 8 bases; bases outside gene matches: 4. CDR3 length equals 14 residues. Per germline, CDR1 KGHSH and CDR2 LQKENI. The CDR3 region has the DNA TGTGCCAGCTCACCACCGGGACAGGGCGGCGGCTACACCTTC. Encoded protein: CASSPPGQGGGYTF.

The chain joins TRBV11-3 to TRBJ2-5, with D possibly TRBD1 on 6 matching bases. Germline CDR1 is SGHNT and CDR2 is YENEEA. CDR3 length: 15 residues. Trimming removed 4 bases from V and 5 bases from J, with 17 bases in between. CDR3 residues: CASSSRGLGAETQYF. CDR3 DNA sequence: TGTGCCAGCAGCTCCCGGGGCTTGGGGGCGGAGACCCAGTACTTC.